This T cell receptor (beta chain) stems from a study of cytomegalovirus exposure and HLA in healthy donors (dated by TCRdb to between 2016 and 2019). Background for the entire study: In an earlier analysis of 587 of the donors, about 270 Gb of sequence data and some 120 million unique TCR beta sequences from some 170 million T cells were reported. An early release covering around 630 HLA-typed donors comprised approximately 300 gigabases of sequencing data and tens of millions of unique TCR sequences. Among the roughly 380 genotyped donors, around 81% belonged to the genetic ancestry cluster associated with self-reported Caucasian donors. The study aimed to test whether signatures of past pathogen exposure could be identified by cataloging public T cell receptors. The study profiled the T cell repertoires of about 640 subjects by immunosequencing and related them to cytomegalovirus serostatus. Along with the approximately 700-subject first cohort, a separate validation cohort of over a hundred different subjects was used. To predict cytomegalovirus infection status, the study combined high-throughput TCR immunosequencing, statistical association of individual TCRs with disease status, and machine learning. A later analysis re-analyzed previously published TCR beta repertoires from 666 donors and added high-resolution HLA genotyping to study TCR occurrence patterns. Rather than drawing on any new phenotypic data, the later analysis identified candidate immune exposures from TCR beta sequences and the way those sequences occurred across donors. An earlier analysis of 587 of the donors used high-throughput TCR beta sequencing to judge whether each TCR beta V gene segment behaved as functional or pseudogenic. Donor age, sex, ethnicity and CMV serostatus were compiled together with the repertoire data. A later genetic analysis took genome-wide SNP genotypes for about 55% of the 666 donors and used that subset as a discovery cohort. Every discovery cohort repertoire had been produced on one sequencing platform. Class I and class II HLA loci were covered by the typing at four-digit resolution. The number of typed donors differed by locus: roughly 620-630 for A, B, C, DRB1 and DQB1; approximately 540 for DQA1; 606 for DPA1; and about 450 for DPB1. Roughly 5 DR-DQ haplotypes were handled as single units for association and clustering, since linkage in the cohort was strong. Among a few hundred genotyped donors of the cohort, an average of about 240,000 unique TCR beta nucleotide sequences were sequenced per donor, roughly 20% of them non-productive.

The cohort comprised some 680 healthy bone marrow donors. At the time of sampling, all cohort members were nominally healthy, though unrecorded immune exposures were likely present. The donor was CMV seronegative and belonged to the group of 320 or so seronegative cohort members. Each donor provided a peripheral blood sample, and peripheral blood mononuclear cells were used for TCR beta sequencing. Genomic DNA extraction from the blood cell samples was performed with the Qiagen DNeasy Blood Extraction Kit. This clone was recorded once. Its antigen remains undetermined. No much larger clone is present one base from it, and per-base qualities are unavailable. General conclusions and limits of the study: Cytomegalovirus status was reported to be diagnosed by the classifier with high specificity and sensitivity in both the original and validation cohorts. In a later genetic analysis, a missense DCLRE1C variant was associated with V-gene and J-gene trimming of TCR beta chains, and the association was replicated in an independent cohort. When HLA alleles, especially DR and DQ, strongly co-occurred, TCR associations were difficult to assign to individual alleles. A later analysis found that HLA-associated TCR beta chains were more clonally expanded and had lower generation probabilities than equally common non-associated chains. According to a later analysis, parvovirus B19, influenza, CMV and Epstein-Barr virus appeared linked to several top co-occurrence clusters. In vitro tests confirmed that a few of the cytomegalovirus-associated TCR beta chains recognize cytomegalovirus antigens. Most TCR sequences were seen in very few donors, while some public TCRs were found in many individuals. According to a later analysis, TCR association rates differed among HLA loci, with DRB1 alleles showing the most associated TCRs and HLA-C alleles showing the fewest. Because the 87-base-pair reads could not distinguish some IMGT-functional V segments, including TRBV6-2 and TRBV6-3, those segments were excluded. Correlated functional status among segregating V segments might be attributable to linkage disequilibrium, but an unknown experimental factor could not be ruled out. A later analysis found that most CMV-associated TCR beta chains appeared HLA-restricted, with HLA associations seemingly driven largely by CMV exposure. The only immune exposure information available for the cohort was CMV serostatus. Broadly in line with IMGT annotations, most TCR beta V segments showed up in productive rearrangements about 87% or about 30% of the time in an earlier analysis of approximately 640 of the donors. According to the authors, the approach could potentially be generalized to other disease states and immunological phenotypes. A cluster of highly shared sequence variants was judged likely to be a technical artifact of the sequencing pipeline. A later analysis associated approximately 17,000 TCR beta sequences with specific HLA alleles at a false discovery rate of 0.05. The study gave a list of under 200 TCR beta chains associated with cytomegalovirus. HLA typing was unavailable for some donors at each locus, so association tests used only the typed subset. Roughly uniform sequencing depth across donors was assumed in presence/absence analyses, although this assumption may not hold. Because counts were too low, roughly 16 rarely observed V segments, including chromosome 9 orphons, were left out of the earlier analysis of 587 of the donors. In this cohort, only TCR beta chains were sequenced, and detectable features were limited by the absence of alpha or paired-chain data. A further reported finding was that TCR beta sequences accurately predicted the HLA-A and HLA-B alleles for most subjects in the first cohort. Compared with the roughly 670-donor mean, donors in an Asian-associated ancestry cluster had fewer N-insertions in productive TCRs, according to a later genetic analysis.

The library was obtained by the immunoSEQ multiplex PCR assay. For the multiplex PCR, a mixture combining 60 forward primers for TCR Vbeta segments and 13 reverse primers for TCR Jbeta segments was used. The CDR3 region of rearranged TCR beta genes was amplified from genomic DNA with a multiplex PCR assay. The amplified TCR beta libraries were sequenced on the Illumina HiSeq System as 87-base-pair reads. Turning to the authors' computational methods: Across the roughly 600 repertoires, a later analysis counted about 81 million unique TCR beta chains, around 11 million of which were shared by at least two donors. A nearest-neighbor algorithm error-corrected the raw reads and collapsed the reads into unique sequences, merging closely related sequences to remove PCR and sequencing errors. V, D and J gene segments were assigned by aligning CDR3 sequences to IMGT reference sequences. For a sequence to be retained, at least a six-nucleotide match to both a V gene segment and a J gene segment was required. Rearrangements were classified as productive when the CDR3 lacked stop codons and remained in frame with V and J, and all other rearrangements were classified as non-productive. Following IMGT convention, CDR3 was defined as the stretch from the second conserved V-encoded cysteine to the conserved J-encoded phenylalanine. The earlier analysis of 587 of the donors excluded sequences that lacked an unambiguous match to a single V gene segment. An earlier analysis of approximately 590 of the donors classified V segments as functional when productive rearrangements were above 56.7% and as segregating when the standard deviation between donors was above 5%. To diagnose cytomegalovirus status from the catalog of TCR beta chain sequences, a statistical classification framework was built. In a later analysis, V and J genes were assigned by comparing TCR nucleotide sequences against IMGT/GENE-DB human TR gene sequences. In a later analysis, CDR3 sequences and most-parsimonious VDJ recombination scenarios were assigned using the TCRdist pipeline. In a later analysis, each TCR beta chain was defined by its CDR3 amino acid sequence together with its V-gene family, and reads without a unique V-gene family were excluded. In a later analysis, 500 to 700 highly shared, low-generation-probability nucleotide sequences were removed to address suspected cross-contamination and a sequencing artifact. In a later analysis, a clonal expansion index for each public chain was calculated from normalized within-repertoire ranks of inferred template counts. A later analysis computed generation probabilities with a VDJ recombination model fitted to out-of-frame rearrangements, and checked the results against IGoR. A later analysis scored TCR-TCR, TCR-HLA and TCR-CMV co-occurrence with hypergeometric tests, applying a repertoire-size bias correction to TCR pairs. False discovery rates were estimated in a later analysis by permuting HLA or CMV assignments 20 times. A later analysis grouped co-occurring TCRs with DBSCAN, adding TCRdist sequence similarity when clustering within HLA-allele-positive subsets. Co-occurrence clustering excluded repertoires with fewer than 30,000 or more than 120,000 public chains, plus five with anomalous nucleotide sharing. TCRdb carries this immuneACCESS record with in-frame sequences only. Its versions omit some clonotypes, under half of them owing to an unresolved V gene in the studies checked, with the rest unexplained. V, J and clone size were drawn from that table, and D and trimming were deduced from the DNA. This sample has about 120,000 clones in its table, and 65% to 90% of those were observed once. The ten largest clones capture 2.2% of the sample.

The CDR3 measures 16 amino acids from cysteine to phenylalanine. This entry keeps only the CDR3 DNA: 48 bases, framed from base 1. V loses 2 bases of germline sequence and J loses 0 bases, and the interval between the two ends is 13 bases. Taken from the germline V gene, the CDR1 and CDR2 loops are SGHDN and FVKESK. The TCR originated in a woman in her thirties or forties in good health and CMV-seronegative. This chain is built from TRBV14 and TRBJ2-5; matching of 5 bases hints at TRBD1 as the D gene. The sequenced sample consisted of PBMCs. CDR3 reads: CASSQYRQSNQETQYF. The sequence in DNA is TGTGCCAGCAGCCAATATAGACAGTCAAACCAAGAGACCCAGTACTTC.